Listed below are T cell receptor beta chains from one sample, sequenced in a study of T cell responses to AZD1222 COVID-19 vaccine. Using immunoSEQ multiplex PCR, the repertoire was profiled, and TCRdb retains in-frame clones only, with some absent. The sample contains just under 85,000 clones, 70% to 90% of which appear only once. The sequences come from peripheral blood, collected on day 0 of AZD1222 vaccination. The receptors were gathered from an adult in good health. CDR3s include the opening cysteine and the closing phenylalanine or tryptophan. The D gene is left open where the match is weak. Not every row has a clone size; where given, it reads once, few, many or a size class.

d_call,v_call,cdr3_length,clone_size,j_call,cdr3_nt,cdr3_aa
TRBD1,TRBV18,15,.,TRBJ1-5,TGTGCCAGCTCACAAGGACAGGGCCACATTCAGCCCCAGCATTTT,CASSQGQGHIQPQHF
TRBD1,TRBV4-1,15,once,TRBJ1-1,TGCGCCAGCAGCCAAGTGGGACAGGGGGCCACTGAAGCTTTCTTT,CASSQVGQGATEAFF
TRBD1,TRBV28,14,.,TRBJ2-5,TGTGCCAGCAGTGCCCTACAGGGGGGACAGACCCAGTACTTC,CASSALQGGQTQYF
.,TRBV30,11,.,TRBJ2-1,TGTGCCTGGAGTGTAACCAATGAGCAGTTCTTC,CAWSVTNEQFF
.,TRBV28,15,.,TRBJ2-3,TGTGCCAGCAGTTTGGGGGTTCTTAGCACAGATACGCAGTATTTT,CASSLGVLSTDTQYF
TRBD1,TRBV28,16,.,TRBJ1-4,TGTGCCAGCAGTTCCGGACAGGGGGCGCGGCGTGAAAAACTGTTTTTT,CASSSGQGARREKLFF
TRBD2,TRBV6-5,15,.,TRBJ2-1,TGTGCCAGCAGTCACATAGCGGGGGTCTACAATGAGCAGTTCTTC,CASSHIAGVYNEQFF
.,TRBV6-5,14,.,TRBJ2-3,TGTGCCAGCAGTCTGGCGGGACGGTCAGATACGCAGTATTTT,CASSLAGRSDTQYF
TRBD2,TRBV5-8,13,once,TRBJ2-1,TGTGCCAGCAGCCCTAGCGGGAGCAATGAGCAGTTCTTC,CASSPSGSNEQFF
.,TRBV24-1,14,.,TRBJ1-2,TGTGCCACCAGTGATTCCGGGACGGAGTATGGCTACACCTTC,CATSDSGTEYGYTF
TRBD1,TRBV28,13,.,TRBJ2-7,TGTGCCACAGCAGGGGGCAAAACCTACGAGCAGTACTTC,CATAGGKTYEQYF
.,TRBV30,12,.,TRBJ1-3,TGTGCCTGGAGTGTTGCCCCGGGGACCATATATTTT,CAWSVAPGTIYF
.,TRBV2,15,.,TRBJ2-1,TGTGCCAGCAGTGAGGACTCTCCCTCCTACAATGAGCAGTTCTTC,CASSEDSPSYNEQFF
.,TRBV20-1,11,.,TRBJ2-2,TGCAGTGTTATAGGGACCGGGGAGCTGTTTTTT,CSVIGTGELFF
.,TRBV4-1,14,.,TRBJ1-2,TGCGCCAGCAGCCAAGAGGGGGCTAACTATGGCTACACCTTC,CASSQEGANYGYTF
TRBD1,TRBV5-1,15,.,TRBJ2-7,TGCGCCAGCAGCTTCATACCGGGACAGGGGAACGAGCAGTACTTC,CASSFIPGQGNEQYF
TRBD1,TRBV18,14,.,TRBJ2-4,TGTGCCAGCTCACCCCGGGACAGGGGAAACATTCAGTACTTC,CASSPRDRGNIQYF
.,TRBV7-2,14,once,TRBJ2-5,TGTGCCAGCAGCTTAGGAGGTGGTCTTGAGACCCAGTACTTC,CASSLGGGLETQYF
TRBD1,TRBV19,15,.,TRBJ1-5,TGTGCCAGTACTCCTGACAGGGGACAGTATCAGCCCCAGCATTTT,CASTPDRGQYQPQHF
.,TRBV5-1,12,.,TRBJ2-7,TGCGCCAGCAGCTTGGGAGTATACGAGCAGTACTTC,CASSLGVYEQYF
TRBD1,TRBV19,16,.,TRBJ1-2,TGTGCCAGTAGTCCATCTACAGGGGCGAGTAACTATGGCTACACCTTC,CASSPSTGASNYGYTF
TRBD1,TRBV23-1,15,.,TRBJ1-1,TGCGCCAGCAGTCACCCCGGGACAGGGGACACTGAAGCTTTCTTT,CASSHPGTGDTEAFF
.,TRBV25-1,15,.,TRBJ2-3,TGTGCCAGCAGTGGCCGCACAGCTAGCACAGATACGCAGTATTTT,CASSGRTASTDTQYF
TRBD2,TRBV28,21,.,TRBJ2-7,TGTGCCAGCAGTTCGGGAGGGAAAGGGACTAGCGGGAGGTTTTATCGATACGAGCAGTACTTC,CASSSGGKGTSGRFYRYEQYF
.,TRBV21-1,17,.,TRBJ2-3,TGTGCCAGCAGCAAAGCGAGTAGCGTAAAAGACACAGATACGCAGTATTTT,CASSKASSVKDTDTQYF
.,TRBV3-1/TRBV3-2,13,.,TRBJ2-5,TGTGCCAGCAGCCCGGGGGCCCGGGAGACCCAGTACTTC,CASSPGARETQYF
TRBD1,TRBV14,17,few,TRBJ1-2,TGTGCCAGCAGCCTTGGTTATGGACAGGGGGACAACTATGGCTACACCTTC,CASSLGYGQGDNYGYTF
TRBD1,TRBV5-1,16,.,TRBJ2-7,TGCGCCAGCAGCTTGGAAGGCGGACAGGGGTACTACGAGCAGTACTTC,CASSLEGGQGYYEQYF
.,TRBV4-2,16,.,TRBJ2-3,TGTGCCAGCAGCCAAGATGGGGGGGCAAGCACAGATACGCAGTATTTT,CASSQDGGASTDTQYF
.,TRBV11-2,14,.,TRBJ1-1,TGTGCCAGCAGCTTACCCTCCAGGGACACTGAAGCTTTCTTT,CASSLPSRDTEAFF
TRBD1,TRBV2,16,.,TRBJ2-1,TGTGCCAGCAGCCTCAGGGGGACAGGGTCGTACAATGAGCAGTTCTTC,CASSLRGTGSYNEQFF